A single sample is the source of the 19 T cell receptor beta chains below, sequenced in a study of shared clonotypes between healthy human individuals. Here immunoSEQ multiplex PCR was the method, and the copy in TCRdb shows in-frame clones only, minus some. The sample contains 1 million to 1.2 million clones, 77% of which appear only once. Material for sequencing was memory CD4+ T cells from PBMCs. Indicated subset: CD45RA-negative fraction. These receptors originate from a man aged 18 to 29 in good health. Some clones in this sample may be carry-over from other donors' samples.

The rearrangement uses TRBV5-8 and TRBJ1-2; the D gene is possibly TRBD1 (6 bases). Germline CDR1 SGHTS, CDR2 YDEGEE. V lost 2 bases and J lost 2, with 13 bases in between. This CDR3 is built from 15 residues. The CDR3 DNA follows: TGTGCCAGCAGCTTCCGACAGGCTCGCAACTATGGCTACACCTTC. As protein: CASSFRQARNYGYTF. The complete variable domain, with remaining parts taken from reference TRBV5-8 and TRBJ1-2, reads EAGVTQSPTHLIKTRGQQATLRCSPISGHTSVYWYQQALGLGLQFLLWYDEGEERNRGNFPPRFSGRQFPNYSSELNVNALELEDSALYLCASSFRQARNYGYTFGSGTRLTVV.

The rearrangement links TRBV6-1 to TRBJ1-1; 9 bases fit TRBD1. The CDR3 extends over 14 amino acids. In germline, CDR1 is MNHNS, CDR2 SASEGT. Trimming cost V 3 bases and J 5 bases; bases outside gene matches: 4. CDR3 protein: CASSETGGGTEAFF. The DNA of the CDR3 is TGTGCCAGCAGTGAGACAGGGGGAGGAACTGAAGCTTTCTTT.

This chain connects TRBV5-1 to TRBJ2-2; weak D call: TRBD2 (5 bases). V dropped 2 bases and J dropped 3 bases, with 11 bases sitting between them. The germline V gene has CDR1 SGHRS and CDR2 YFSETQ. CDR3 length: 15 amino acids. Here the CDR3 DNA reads TGCGCCAGCAGCTTCCTCGGGATGGACACCGGGGAGCTGTTTTTT. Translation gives CASSFLGMDTGELFF.

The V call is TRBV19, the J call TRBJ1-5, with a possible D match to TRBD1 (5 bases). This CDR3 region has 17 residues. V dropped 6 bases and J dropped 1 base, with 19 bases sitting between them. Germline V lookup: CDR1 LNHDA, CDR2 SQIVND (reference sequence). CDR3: CASRPTPGLGSNQPQHF. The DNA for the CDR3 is TGTGCCAGTAGGCCAACCCCGGGACTTGGAAGCAATCAGCCCCAGCATTTT.

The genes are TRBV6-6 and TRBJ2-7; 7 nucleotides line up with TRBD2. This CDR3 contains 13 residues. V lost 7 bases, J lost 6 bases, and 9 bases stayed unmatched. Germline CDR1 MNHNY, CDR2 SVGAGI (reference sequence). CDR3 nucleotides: TGTGCCAGCATCAGGGAGGGCACGGGCGAGCAGTACTTC. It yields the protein CASIREGTGEQYF.

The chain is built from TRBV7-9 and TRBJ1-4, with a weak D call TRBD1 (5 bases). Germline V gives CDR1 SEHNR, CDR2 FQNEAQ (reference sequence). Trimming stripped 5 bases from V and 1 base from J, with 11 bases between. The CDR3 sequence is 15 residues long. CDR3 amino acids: CASSPRGGTNEKLFF. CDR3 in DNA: TGTGCCAGCAGCCCACGTGGGGGAACTAATGAAAAACTGTTTTTT.

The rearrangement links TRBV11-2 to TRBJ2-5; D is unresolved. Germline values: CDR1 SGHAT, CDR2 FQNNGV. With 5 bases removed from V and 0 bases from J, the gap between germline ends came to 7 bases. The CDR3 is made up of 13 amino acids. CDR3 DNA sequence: TGTGCCAGCAGCCGCGGCAACCAAGAGACCCAGTACTTC. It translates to CASSRGNQETQYF.

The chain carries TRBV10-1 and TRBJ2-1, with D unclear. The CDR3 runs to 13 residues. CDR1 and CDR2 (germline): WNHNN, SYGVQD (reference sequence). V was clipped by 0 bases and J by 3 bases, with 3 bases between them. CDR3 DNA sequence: TGCGCCAGCAGTGAGTCTGTCTACAATGAGCAGTTCTTC. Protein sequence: CASSESVYNEQFF.

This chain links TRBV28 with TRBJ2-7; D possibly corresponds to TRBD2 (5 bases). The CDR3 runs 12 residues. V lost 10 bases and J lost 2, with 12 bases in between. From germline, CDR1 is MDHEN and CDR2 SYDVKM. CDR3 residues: CATTGVTYEQYF. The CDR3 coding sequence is TGTGCCACAACCGGGGTCACCTACGAGCAGTACTTC.

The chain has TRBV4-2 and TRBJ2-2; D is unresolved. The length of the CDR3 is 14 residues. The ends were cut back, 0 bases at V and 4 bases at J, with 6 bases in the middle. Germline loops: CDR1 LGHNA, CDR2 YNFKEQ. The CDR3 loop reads CASSQEPTTGELFF. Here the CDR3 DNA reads TGTGCCAGCAGCCAAGAGCCAACCACCGGGGAGCTGTTTTTT.

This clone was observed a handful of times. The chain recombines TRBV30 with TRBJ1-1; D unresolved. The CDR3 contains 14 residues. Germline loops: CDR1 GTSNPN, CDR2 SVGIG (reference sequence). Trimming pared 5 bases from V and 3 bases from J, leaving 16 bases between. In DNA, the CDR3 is TGTGCCTGGTTAACAACCCGGAGGTACACTGAAGCTTTCTTT. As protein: CAWLTTRRYTEAFF.

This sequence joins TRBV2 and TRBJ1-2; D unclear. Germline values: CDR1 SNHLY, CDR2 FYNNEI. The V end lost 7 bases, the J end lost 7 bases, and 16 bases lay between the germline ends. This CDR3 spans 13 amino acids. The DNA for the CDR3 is TGTGCCAGCATCGGGCTTCCGCTACTTGGCTACACCTTC. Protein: CASIGLPLLGYTF.

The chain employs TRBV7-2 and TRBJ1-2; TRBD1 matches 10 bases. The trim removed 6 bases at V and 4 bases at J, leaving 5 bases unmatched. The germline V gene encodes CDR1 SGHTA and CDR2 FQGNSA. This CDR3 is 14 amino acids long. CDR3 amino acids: CASRSRTGGYGYTF. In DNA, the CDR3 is TGTGCCAGCAGATCCAGGACAGGGGGCTATGGCTACACCTTC.

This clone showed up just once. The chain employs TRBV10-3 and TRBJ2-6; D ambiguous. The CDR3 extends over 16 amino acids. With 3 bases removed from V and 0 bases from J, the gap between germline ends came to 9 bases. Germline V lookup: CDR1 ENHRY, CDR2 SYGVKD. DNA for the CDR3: TGTGCCATCAGTGAAAGGTCCGACTCTGGGGCCAACGTCCTGACTTTC. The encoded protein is CAISERSDSGANVLTF.

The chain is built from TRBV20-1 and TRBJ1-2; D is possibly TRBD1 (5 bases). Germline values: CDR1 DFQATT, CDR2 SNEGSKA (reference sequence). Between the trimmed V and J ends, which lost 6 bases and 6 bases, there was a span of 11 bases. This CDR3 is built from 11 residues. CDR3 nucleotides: TGCAGTGCGGGGACGGAGGATGGCTACACCTTC. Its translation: CSAGTEDGYTF.

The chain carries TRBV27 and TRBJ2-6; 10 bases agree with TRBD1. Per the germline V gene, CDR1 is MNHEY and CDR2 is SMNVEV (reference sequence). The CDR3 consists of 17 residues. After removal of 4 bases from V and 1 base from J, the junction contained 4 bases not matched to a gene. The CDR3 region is CASSSTGGASGANVLTF. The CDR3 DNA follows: TGTGCCAGCAGTTCGACAGGGGGCGCTTCTGGGGCCAACGTCCTGACTTTC.

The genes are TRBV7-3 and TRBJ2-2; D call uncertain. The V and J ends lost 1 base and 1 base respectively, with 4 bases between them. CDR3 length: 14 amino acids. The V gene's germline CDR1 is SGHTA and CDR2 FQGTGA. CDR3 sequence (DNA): TGTGCCAGCAGCTTAAGTAGGAACACCGGGGAGCTGTTTTTT. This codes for CASSLSRNTGELFF.

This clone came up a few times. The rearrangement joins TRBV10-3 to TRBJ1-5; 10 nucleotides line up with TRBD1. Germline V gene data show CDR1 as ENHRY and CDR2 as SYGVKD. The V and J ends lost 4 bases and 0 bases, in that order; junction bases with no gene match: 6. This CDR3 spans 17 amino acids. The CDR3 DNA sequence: TGTGCCATCAGTGTAGACAGGGGGCTTTCTAGCAATCAGCCCCAGCATTTT. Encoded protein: CAISVDRGLSSNQPQHF.

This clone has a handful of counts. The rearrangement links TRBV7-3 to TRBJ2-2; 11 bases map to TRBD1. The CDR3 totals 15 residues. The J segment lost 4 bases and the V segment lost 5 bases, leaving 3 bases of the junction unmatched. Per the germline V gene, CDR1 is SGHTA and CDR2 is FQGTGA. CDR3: CASSPGTGGTGELFF. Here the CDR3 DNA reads TGTGCCAGCAGCCCGGGGACAGGGGGCACCGGGGAGCTGTTTTTT.